The clone carrying this T cell receptor beta chain was seen once. The sample comes from a study of blood T cell repertoires in COVID-19. Per germline, CDR1 SQVTM and CDR2 ANQGSEA. Unmatched junction bases numbered 10, after V lost 6 bases and J lost 0 bases. The CDR3 extends over 15 amino acids. Data came from immunoSEQ multiplex PCR; TCRdb stores just in-frame clones and leaves some out. The sample lists 220,000 or so clones, 82% occurring once. Ages ranged from roughly 18 to 100 years, with residence in approximately 25 US areas. Clinical history reported by participants formed the basis on which cohorts were assigned.

Specimen: PBMCs or T cells enriched from blood (not recorded which). This chain joins TRBV29-1 and TRBJ1-2, with TRBD1 matching over 7 bases. This receptor was obtained from a woman aged 60-75 years who had recovered from COVID-19. CDR3 DNA sequence: TGCAGCGTCTCAACGGACAGGTCAACTAACTATGGCTACACCTTC. This gives the protein CSVSTDRSTNYGYTF.